The present entry profiles one TCR beta chain with its context. In the authors' workflow: For nucleated cells, counts were estimated from reference gene primer amplification. The assay was immunoSEQ multiplex PCR, and TCRdb's table has in-frame clones only and misses some. V, J and clone size derive from that table, while D and trimming were established from the DNA sequence. The sample shows 200,000 to 250,000 clones, around four fifths of them seen only once. The source of the sample is a study of blood T cell repertoires in COVID-19. Background on the study: Acute and convalescent COVID-19 samples came from the United States, Italy and Spain.

CDR1 is MGHRA and CDR2 is YSYEKL in the germline V gene. The CDR3 loop spans 19 amino acids. Trimming took off 1 base at V and 0 bases at J, with 22 bases between the two ends. The receptor's source is a woman in her sixties who had recovered from COVID-19. The chain combines TRBV4-1 with TRBJ2-7; D possibly corresponds to TRBD1 (5 bases). Sequenced: peripheral blood. The CDR3 DNA reads as TGCGCCAGCAGCCAAGGAATCCCCAGGGTGGCAGGGCTCTCCTACGAGCAGTACTTC. Translating gives CASSQGIPRVAGLSYEQYF.